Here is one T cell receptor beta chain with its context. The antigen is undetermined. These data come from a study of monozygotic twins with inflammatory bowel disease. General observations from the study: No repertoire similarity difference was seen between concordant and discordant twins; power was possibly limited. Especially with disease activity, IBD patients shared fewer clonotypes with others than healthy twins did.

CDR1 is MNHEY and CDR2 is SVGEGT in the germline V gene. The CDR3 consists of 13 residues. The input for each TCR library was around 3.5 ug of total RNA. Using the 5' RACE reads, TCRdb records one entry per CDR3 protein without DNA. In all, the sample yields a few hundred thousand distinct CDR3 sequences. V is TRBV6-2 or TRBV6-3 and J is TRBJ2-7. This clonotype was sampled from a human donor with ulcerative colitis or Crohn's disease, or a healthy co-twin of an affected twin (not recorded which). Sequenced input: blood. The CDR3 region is CASKGQGSYEQYF.